Sequencing of this T cell receptor beta chain was carried out in a study of glioma-infiltrating T cells after dendritic cell vaccination. Study information: Autologous tumor lysate-pulsed dendritic cell vaccination was given between about 2003 and 2012. Dendritic cell vaccine was injected intradermally three times, biweekly.

This CDR3 has 15 amino acids. Germline lookup yields CDR1 LNHNV and CDR2 YYDKDF (reference sequence). Losses at the gene ends were 1 base for V and 6 bases for J; bases not matched to a gene: 8. Primers: 60 V beta forward and 13 J beta reverse. Assay used: immunoSEQ multiplex PCR; TCRdb lists only in-frame clones, some missing. The profile shows tens of thousands of clones, about four fifths of them singletons. The sample here was blood, taken before dendritic cell vaccination. The chain has TRBV15 and TRBJ1-1, with 7 nucleotides matching TRBD1. The receptor comes from a human donor with glioblastoma. CDR3 nucleotides: TGTGCCACCAGCAGAGGCGGGACAGCCGGCGCTGAAGCTTTCTTT. It translates to CATSRGGTAGAEAFF.